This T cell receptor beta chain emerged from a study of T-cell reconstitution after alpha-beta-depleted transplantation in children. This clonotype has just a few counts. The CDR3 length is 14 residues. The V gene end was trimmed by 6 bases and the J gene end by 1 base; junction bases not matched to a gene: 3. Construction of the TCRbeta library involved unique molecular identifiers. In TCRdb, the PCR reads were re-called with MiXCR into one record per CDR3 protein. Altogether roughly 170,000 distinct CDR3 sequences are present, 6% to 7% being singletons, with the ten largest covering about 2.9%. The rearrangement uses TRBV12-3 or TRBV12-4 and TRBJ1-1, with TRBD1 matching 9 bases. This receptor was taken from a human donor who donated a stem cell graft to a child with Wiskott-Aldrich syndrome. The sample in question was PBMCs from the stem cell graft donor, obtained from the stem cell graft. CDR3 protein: CASRGDRENTEAFF. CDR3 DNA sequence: TGTGCCAGCAGGGGGGACAGGGAGAACACTGAAGCTTTCTTT.